The TCR beta chain described here comes from a study of OX40 agonist ivuxolimab in advanced cancers. Germline loops: CDR1 SGHTA, CDR2 FQGNSA. This CDR3 spans 14 amino acids. Deletions cut 5 bases from V and 6 bases from J, with 13 bases between. The method was immunoSEQ multiplex PCR; TCRdb's version includes in-frame clones alone and lacks a portion of them. The sample carries some 86,000 clones, about 91% recorded once. The chain carries TRBV7-2 and TRBJ2-2; D perhaps matches TRBD2 (5 bases). The receptor's source is an adult with an advanced solid tumor such as melanoma, head and neck, liver or kidney cancer. Sequencing was performed on CD4+ or CD8+ T cells sorted from blood, taken in a trial of the OX40 agonist ivuxolimab. CDR3 bases: TGTGCCAGCAGCCCCCGGTGGGGAGCCGGGGAGCTGTTTTTT. This sequence encodes CASSPRWGAGELFF.